This T cell receptor beta chain comes out of a study of T cells in localized non-small cell lung cancer. Germline V gene sequence: CDR1 SGHAT, CDR2 FQNNGV. V shed 4 bases and J 3 bases; nucleotides not matched to a gene: 4. The CDR3 extends over 14 amino acids. TCRdb keeps only in-frame clones here, not all; method: immunoSEQ multiplex PCR. The table includes 25,000 to 30,000 clones, 88% detected once. Specimen: peripheral blood, collected before any cancer treatment. The source of this sequence is a female donor older than 55 with stage III squamous cell lung carcinoma. The rearrangement joins TRBV11-2 to TRBJ2-7, with 9 bases matching TRBD2. The CDR3 nucleotides are TGTGCCAGCAGCTGGGCGGGGGGGCTCTACGAGCAGTACTTC. Translating gives CASSWAGGLYEQYF.